The text below deals with one TCR beta chain. V lost 3 bases and J 4 bases, leaving 16 bases between the germline ends. Germline lookup yields CDR1 SGDLS and CDR2 YYNGEE. This CDR3 comprises 16 residues. Assay: immunoSEQ multiplex PCR; the TCRdb copy retains only in-frame clones and omits some. Here the sample spans about 73,000 clones, roughly 96% being singletons. This entry comes from a study of cytomegalovirus exposure and HLA in healthy donors. The TCR sequence derives from a man aged 18 to 30 in good health and CMV-seronegative. The rearrangement uses TRBV9 and TRBJ2-2, with D tentatively TRBD1 (6 bases). The sequencing sample was made of PBMCs. The DNA of the CDR3 is TGTGCCAGCAGCGATTGGGCCAGGGGAGTCACCGGGGAGCTGTTTTTT. Protein: CASSDWARGVTGELFF.